One sample yielded the 28 T cell receptor beta chains listed below, sequenced in a study of Graves' ophthalmopathy and Graves' hyperthyroidism. CDR3 regions of TCR beta were amplified from RNA transcripts. Amplification began with first-round RT-PCR using HTBI primers, then second-round multiplex PCR was performed. One entry per CDR3 protein, called by TCRdb with MiXCR from the multiplex PCR reads. Here the sample spans around 400,000 distinct CDR3 sequences, about 17% being singletons. What was sequenced was peripheral blood. The receptors derive from a woman aged 18-30 years with Graves' ophthalmopathy.

This clonotype was observed many times. This rearrangement joins TRBV4-3 to TRBJ2-7; perhaps TRBD2 as D (6 bases). Germline-derived CDR1 and CDR2 are LGHNA and YSLEER. Trimming stripped 4 bases from V and 2 bases from J, with 18 bases between. The CDR3 is 16 residues long. CDR3 protein: CASSPTRGGPAYEQYF. The CDR3 bases are TGCGCCAGCAGCCCCACAAGAGGAGGGCCGGCCTACGAGCAGTACTTC.

CDR3 amino acids: CSGRDPNTEAFF. The CDR3 nucleotides are TGCAGTGGCCGGGATCCCAACACTGAAGCTTTCTTT. V and J are TRBV20-1 and TRBJ1-1; D unclear. This CDR3 region has 12 residues. The germline V gene encodes CDR1 DFQATT and CDR2 SNEGSKA (reference sequence). V shed 7 bases and J shed 2 bases, with 11 bases lying between them.

This clonotype showed up just once. The J gene is TRBJ1-1, the V gene TRBV27, with no clear D. The ends were cut back, 1 base at V and 1 base at J, with 16 bases in the middle. The CDR3 is 17 residues long. Germline loops: CDR1 MNHEY, CDR2 SMNVEV (reference sequence). In nucleotides, the CDR3 is TGTGCCAGCAGTTTATTTCGTGGCAGTTCAACGAACACTGAAGCTTTCTTT. This gives the protein CASSLFRGSSTNTEAFF.

The chain links TRBV6-1 to TRBJ2-5; a possible D gene is TRBD2 (6 bases). The CDR3 length is 15 residues. Per the germline V gene, CDR1 is MNHNS and CDR2 is SASEGT. The V gene lost 5 bases and the J gene lost 4 bases, with 17 bases spanning the gap. CDR3 protein: CASSPRGAGRETQYF. CDR3 nucleotides: TGTGCCAGCAGTCCGAGAGGTGCGGGACGAGAGACCCAGTACTTC.

In this sample, this clonotype turned up many times. This chain joins TRBV6-2 or TRBV6-3 and TRBJ1-5, with 10 bases that match TRBD1. In germline, CDR1 is MNHEY, CDR2 SVGEGT. This CDR3 region has 19 residues. V dropped 2 bases and J dropped 0; count of bases not matched to a gene: 10. CDR3 nucleotides: TGTGCCAGCAGTTACCCCTTAGACAGGGGGCGTTATAGCAATCAGCCCCAGCATTTT. The encoded protein is CASSYPLDRGRYSNQPQHF.

In its sample, this clonotype was seen many times. V and J are TRBV7-2 and TRBJ2-7; possible D gene TRBD2, 5 bases. Germline V gene lookup returns CDR1 SGHTA and CDR2 FQGNSA. The CDR3 length is 14 residues. V dropped 2 bases and J dropped 3 bases, with 11 bases sitting between them. CDR3 residues: CASSLMAGSYEQYF. The DNA for the CDR3 is TGTGCCAGCAGCTTAATGGCGGGTAGCTACGAGCAGTACTTC.

In its sample, this clonotype was seen once. V is TRBV2 and J is TRBJ2-7; D unclear. Germline values: CDR1 SNHLY, CDR2 FYNNEI. CDR3 size: 11 residues. Between the trimmed V and J ends, which lost 6 bases and 3 bases, there was a span of 6 bases. In nucleotides, the CDR3 is TGTGCCAGCAGAAATAACTACGAGCAGTACTTC. This encodes CASRNNYEQYF.

This clonotype has more than one count but fewer than ten. The V call is TRBV7-8, the J call TRBJ2-5; D is unresolved. The CDR3 loop spans 14 amino acids. Germline CDR1 and CDR2: SGHVS and FQNEAQ. With 1 base removed from V and 2 bases from J, the gap between germline ends came to 8 bases. CDR3: CASSLESWQETQYF. CDR3 nucleotide sequence: TGTGCCAGCAGCTTAGAATCGTGGCAAGAGACCCAGTACTTC. The full variable domain, completed using reference TRBV7-8 and TRBJ2-5, is GAGVSQSPRYKVAKRGQDVALRCDPISGHVSLFWYQQALGQGPEFLTYFQNEAQLDKSGLPSDRFFAERPEGSVSTLKIQRTQQEDSAVYLCASSLESWQETQYFGPGTRLLVL.

In this sample, this clonotype turned up many times. The rearrangement uses TRBV11-2 and TRBJ2-5; D unresolved. Trimming removed 1 base at V and 3 bases at J, with 9 bases between. The CDR3 totals 14 residues. Per the germline V gene, CDR1 is SGHAT and CDR2 is FQNNGV. CDR3 in amino acids: CASSLGSMEETQYF. For the CDR3, the DNA is TGTGCCAGCAGCTTAGGGAGCATGGAAGAGACCCAGTACTTC.

This clonotype was picked up many times. The CDR3 sequence: CASSLGDLYEQYF. The CDR3 nucleotides are TGTGCCAGCAGTTTAGGGGATCTCTACGAGCAGTACTTC. The chain employs TRBV28 and TRBJ2-7; no definite D call. Germline V gives CDR1 MDHEN, CDR2 SYDVKM. The CDR3 sequence is 13 residues long. V shed 2 bases and J shed 3 bases, with 8 bases lying between them.

This chain joins TRBV28 and TRBJ2-7; the match to TRBD2 covers 15 bases. Trimming at V came to 7 bases and at J to 7 bases, leaving 5 bases not matched to a gene. The CDR3 totals 14 residues. Germline V lookup: CDR1 MDHEN, CDR2 SYDVKM. CDR3 DNA: TGTGCCAGCACCCAGGGACTAGCGGGAGGAGAGCAGTACTTC. It is translated as CASTQGLAGGEQYF.

The table lists this clonotype with many counts. The chain links TRBV14 to TRBJ2-7; possible D gene TRBD1, 5 bases. Trimming left V 6 bases short and J 3 bases short, with 12 bases between. CDR3 length: 13 residues. Germline V gives CDR1 SGHDN, CDR2 FVKESK. The CDR3 DNA follows: TGTGCCAGCAGTCGTTTGGACATCTACGAGCAGTACTTC. This sequence encodes CASSRLDIYEQYF. Full variable domain (rest looked up from reference TRBV14 and TRBJ2-7): EAGVTQFPSHSVIEKGQTVTLRCDPISGHDNLYWYRRVMGKEIKFLLHFVKESKQDESGMPNNRFLAERTGGTYSTLKVQPAELEDSGVYFCASSRLDIYEQYFGPGTRLTVT.

This clonotype was seen ten or more times. This sequence joins TRBV28 and TRBJ2-2; TRBD2 matches at 8 bases. Germline V gene lookup returns CDR1 MDHEN and CDR2 SYDVKM. J gave up 3 bases and V 2 bases, and 14 bases lay outside the gene matches. This CDR3 spans 19 amino acids. The CDR3 sequence: CASSLHSFRGGQDTGELFF. As DNA, the CDR3 is TGTGCCAGCAGTTTACATTCTTTTCGGGGGGGCCAGGACACCGGGGAGCTGTTTTTT.

This clonotype was observed many times. This rearrangement joins TRBV7-9 to TRBJ1-2; D is perhaps TRBD1 (5 bases). Germline CDR1 and CDR2: SEHNR and FQNEAQ (reference sequence). CDR3 length equals 15 residues. V shed 4 bases and J shed 8 bases, with 20 bases lying between them. The CDR3 nucleotides are TGTGCCAGCAGCTCCTCTTTTACGGGGCCAGGCGGCTACACCTTC. Amino acid sequence: CASSSSFTGPGGYTF.

This clonotype was picked up many times. This rearrangement joins TRBV7-2 to TRBJ2-5; no reliable D call. Germline V CDR1 and CDR2: SGHTA, FQGNSA. This CDR3 region has 13 residues. V was trimmed by 5 bases and J by 4 bases, leaving 11 bases between them. The DNA for the CDR3 is TGTGCCAGCAGCCTTAAACCCTTAGAGACCCAGTACTTC. This encodes CASSLKPLETQYF.

The table lists this clonotype with many counts. This CDR3 is CASSAGLAGGQETQYF. Here the CDR3 DNA reads TGTGCCAGCAGCGCCGGACTAGCGGGGGGGCAGGAGACCCAGTACTTC. This rearrangement joins TRBV9 to TRBJ2-5; 15 nucleotides align to TRBD2. Germline V gene sequence: CDR1 SGDLS, CDR2 YYNGEE. The V and J ends lost 3 bases and 5 bases, in that order; junction bases with no gene match: 5. There are 16 residues in the CDR3.

This clonotype was detected a few times. This chain links TRBV19 with TRBJ2-2; D call uncertain. The V and J ends lost 3 bases and 0 bases respectively, with 5 bases between them. CDR3 length: 14 residues. The germline V gene has CDR1 LNHDA and CDR2 SQIVND (reference sequence). CDR3 DNA sequence: TGTGCCAGTAGTATTTTTCCGAACACCGGGGAGCTGTTTTTT. It encodes CASSIFPNTGELFF.

This clonotype was picked up many times. The rearrangement uses TRBV12-3 or TRBV12-4 and TRBJ2-7; no definite D call. V lost 5 bases and J 5 bases, leaving 13 bases between the germline ends. The CDR3 has 13 amino acids. The CDR3 DNA sequence: TGTGCCAGCAGTGGACCACCGCACCACGAGCAGTACTTC. This codes for CASSGPPHHEQYF.

Of note for this clonotype: This clone may be a read error of a much larger clone one base away. The chain joins TRBV6-2 or TRBV6-3 to TRBJ2-7, with 8 bases identical to TRBD2. CDR3 length: 13 residues. Germline V gene lookup returns CDR1 MNHEY and CDR2 SVGEGT. V was pared by 11 bases and J by 5 bases, with 11 bases of the junction left unmatched. The CDR3 bases are TGTGCCGGCCGAAAAGCGGGAGAAAACGAGCAGTACTTC. As protein: CAGRKAGENEQYF.

In this sample, this clonotype turned up many times. The chain uses TRBV2 and TRBJ2-7, with TRBD1 matching 7 bases. The V and J ends lost 6 bases and 0 bases, in that order; junction bases with no gene match: 2. The germline V gene has CDR1 SNHLY and CDR2 FYNNEI. The CDR3 sequence is 13 residues long. CDR3 coding DNA: TGTGCCAGCAGGGGGGACAGCTCCTACGAGCAGTACTTC. Protein sequence: CASRGDSSYEQYF.

V and J are TRBV29-1 and TRBJ2-5; D is perhaps TRBD1 (5 bases). Trimming shortened V by 3 bases and J by 4 bases, and 18 bases separated the two germline ends. The germline gives CDR1 SQVTM, CDR2 ANQGSEA. This CDR3 spans 15 amino acids. This CDR3 is CSVDRGHSALETQYF. Written as DNA, the CDR3 is TGCAGCGTTGACAGAGGACATTCCGCTCTAGAGACCCAGTACTTC. The complete variable domain, with remaining parts taken from reference TRBV29-1 and TRBJ2-5, reads SAVISQKPSRDICQRGTSLTIQCQVDSQVTMMFWYRQQPGQSLTLIATANQGSEATYESGFVIDKFPISRPNLTFSTLTVSNMSPEDSSIYLCSVDRGHSALETQYFGPGTRLLVL.

At least ten counts were recorded for this clonotype. The V and J genes are TRBV6-5 and TRBJ2-7; possibly TRBD2 for D (6 bases). There are 17 residues in the CDR3. Germline V lookup: CDR1 MNHEY, CDR2 SVGAGI. With 6 bases removed from V and 0 bases from J, the gap between germline ends came to 21 bases. CDR3 sequence: CASSPKIGGGSSYEQYF. The DNA of the CDR3 is TGTGCCAGCAGCCCGAAGATCGGGGGAGGTAGCTCCTACGAGCAGTACTTC.

This clonotype was found many times. J is TRBJ1-3 and V is TRBV12-3 or TRBV12-4; 7 bases agree with TRBD1. The J segment lost 1 base and the V segment lost 4 bases, leaving 4 bases of the junction unmatched. This CDR3 is 15 amino acids long. The CDR3 protein is CASSSRDSSGNTIYF. CDR3 DNA sequence: TGTGCCAGCAGTTCACGGGACAGTTCTGGAAACACCATATATTTT.

The rearrangement uses TRBV24-1 and TRBJ2-2; D is undetermined. Germline assignment: CDR1 KGHDR and CDR2 SFDVKD. V lost 8 bases and J 4 bases, leaving 19 bases between the germline ends. The CDR3 is 16 residues long. CDR3 sequence reads: CATKSGWQKGTGELFF. DNA of the CDR3: TGTGCCACCAAATCCGGGTGGCAAAAGGGCACCGGGGAGCTGTTTTTT.

This clonotype was recorded many times. This chain joins TRBV6-1 and TRBJ1-1, with 11 bases that match TRBD1. CDR1 is MNHNS, CDR2 SASEGT, per germline. CDR3 length: 15 residues. Trimming cost V 7 bases and J 4 bases; bases outside gene matches: 8. CDR3 bases: TGTGCCAGCACTCGCGGAGGGACAGGGGGCACTGAAGCTTTCTTT. Residues: CASTRGGTGGTEAFF.

In its sample, this clonotype was seen many times. This chain links TRBV5-1 with TRBJ1-2; 9 bases agree with TRBD1. This CDR3 region has 14 residues. Unmatched junction bases numbered 8, after V lost 4 bases and J lost 7 bases. Germline V lookup: CDR1 SGHRS, CDR2 YFSETQ. CDR3 coding DNA: TGCGCCAGCAGCCTGACAGGGGGTAAAGGTGGCTACACCTTC. Amino acids: CASSLTGGKGGYTF.

As to this clonotype: This sequence may be a read error, since a much larger clone differs from it by one base. Here the CDR3 DNA reads TGTGCCAGCAGTGGAGAGAACGTGGGACGGAGGCCGCTCGGTGGGACCCGGTACTTC. Translation: CASSGENVGRRPLGGTRYF. This rearrangement joins TRBV28 to TRBJ2-5; D possibly uses TRBD1 or TRBD2 (5 bases each). CDR3 size: 19 residues. CDR1 and CDR2 (germline): MDHEN, SYDVKM.

This clonotype was detected many times. The rearrangement joins TRBV6-2 or TRBV6-3 to TRBJ2-7; 10 positions agree with TRBD2. Germline CDR1 and CDR2: MNHEY and SVGEGT. V trimming: 2 bases; J trimming: 3 bases; junction bases outside the gene matches: 7. The CDR3 extends over 16 amino acids. This chain's CDR3 is CASSYRTSGDRYEQYF. Written as DNA, the CDR3 is TGTGCCAGCAGTTACCGCACTAGCGGGGACCGCTACGAGCAGTACTTC.